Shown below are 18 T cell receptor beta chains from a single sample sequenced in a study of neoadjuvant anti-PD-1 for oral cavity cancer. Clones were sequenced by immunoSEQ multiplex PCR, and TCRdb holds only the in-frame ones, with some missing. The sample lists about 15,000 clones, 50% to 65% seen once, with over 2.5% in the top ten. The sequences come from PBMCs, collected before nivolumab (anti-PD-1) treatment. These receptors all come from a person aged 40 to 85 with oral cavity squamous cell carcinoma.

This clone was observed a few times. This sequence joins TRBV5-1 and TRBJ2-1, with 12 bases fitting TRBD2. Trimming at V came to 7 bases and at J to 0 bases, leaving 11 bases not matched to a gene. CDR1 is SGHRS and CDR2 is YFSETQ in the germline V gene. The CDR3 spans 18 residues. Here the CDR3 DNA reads TGCGCCAGCGGTTCCACGACTAGCGGGAGTGTCTCCTACAATGAGCAGTTCTTC. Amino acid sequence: CASGSTTSGSVSYNEQFF.

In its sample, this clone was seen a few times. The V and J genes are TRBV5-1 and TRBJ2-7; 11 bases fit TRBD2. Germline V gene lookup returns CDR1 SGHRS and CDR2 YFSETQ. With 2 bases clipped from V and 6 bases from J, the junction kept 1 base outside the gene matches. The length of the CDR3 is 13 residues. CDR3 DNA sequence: TGCGCCAGCAGCTTTGGGACTAGCGGCGAGCAGTACTTC. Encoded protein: CASSFGTSGEQYF. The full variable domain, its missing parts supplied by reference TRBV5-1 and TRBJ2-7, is KAGVTQTPRYLIKTRGQQVTLSCSPISGHRSVSWYQQTPGQGLQFLFEYFSETQRNKGNFPGRFSGRQFSNSRSEMNVSTLELGDSALYLCASSFGTSGEQYFGPGTRLTVT.

The CDR3 bases are TGTGCCACCAGCAGAGATAGGGCAGCGAATTATGCAGAGACCCAGTACTTC. Translating it yields CATSRDRAANYAETQYF. The chain has TRBV15 and TRBJ2-5; D remains ambiguous. CDR1 and CDR2 from the germline V gene are LNHNV and YYDKDF (reference sequence). This CDR3 spans 17 amino acids. The V end was cut by 0 bases, the J end by 4 bases, with 18 bases between.

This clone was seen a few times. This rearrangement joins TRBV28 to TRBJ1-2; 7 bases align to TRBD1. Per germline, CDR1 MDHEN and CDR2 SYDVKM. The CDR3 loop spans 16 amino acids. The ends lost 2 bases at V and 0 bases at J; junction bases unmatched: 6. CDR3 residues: CASSLEGTATNYGYTF. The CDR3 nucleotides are TGTGCCAGCAGTTTAGAAGGGACAGCTACTAACTATGGCTACACCTTC.

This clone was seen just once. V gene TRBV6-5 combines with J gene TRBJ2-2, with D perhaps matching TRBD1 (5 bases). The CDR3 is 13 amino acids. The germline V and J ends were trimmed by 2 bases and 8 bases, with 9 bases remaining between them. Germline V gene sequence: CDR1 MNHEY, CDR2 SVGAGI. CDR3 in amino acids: CASSYAGLGELFF. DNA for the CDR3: TGTGCCAGCAGTTACGCAGGGCTGGGGGAGCTGTTTTTT.

The CDR3 DNA reads TGTGCCAGCAGCGAAGACTTACAGCGAGCTAATGAAAAACTGTTTTTT. It is translated as CASSEDLQRANEKLFF. The chain is built from TRBV7-8 and TRBJ1-4; no definite D call. V gave up 5 bases and J gave up 3 bases, with 16 bases separating them. This CDR3 spans 16 amino acids. In germline, CDR1 is SGHVS, CDR2 FQNEAQ.

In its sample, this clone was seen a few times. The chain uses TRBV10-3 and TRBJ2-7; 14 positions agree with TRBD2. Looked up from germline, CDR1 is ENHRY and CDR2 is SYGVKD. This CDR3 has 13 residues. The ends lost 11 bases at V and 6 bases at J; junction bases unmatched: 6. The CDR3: CASRLAGGGEQYF. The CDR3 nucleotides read TGTGCCTCCCGACTAGCGGGAGGGGGCGAGCAGTACTTC.

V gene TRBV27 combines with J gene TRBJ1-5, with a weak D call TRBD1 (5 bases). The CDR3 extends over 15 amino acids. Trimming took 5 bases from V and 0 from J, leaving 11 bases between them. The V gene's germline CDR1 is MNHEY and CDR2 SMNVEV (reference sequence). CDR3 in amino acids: CASSLQGNSNQPQHF. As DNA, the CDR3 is TGTGCCAGCAGTCTTCAGGGTAATAGCAATCAGCCCCAGCATTTT.

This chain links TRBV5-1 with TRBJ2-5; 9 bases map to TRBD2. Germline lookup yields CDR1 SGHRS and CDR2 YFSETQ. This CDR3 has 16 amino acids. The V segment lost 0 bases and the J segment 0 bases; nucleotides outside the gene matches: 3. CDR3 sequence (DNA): TGCGCCAGCAGCTTGGGGGTAGCGGGAGACCAAGAGACCCAGTACTTC. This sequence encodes CASSLGVAGDQETQYF.

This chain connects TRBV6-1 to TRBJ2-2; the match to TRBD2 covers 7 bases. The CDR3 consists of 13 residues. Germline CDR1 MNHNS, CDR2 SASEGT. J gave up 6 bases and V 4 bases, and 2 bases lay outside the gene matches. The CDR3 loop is CASSVTSSGELFF. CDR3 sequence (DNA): TGTGCCAGCAGTGTGACTAGCTCCGGGGAGCTGTTTTTT.

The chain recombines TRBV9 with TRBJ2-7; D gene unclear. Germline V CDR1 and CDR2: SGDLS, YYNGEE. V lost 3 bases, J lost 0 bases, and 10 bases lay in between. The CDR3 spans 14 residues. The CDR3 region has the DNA TGTGCCAGCAGCGCGCGGAGTGCCTCCTACGAGCAGTACTTC. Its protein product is CASSARSASYEQYF.

Here the CDR3 reads CASTWGQGDQPQHF. CDR3 nucleotide sequence: TGTGCCAGCACGTGGGGACAGGGTGATCAGCCCCAGCATTTT. This chain uses TRBV6-1 with TRBJ1-5, with 9 bases lining up with TRBD1. Trimming took 7 bases from V and 5 from J; bases not matched to a gene: 6. The length of the CDR3 is 14 residues. Germline loops: CDR1 MNHNS, CDR2 SASEGT.

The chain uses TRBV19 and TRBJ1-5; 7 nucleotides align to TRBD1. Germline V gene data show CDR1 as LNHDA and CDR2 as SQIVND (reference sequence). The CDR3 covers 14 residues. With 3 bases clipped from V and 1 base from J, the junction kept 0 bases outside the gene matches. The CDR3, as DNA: TGTGCCAGTAGTATGACAGGGAGCAATCAGCCCCAGCATTTT. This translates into CASSMTGSNQPQHF.

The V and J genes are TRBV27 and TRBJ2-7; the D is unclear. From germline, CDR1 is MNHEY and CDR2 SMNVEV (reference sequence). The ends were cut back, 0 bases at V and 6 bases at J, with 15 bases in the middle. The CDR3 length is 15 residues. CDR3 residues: CASSLSQVGRAEQYF. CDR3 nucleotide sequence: TGTGCCAGCAGTTTATCGCAGGTCGGTAGGGCCGAGCAGTACTTC.

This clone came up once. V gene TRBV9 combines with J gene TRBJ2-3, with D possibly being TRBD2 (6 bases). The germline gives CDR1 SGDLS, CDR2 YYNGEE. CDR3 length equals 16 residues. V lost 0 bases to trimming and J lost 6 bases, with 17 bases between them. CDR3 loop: CASSVGATRITDTQYF. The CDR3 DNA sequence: TGTGCCAGCAGCGTAGGCGCGACTAGAATTACGGATACGCAGTATTTT.

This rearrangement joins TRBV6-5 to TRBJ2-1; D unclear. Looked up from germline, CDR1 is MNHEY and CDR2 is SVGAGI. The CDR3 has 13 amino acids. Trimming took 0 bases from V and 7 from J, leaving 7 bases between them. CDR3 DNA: TGTGCCAGCAGTTACTCGATCTGGAATGAGCAGTTCTTC. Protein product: CASSYSIWNEQFF.

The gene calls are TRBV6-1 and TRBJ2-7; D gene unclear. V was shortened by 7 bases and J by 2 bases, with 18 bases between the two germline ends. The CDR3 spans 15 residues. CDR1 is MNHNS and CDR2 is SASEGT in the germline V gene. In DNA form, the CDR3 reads TGTGCCAGCACCTCCTCAGTCGTTTCCACCTACGAGCAGTACTTC. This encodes CASTSSVVSTYEQYF.

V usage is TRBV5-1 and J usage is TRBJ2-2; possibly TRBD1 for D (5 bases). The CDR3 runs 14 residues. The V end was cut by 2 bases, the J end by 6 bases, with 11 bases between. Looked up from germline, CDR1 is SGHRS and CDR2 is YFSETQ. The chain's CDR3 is CASSLPRVPGELFF. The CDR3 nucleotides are TGCGCCAGCAGCTTACCCAGGGTCCCCGGGGAGCTGTTTTTT.